This T cell receptor (beta chain) was sequenced during a study of cytomegalovirus exposure and HLA in healthy donors. The CDR3 is 14 amino acids. V was shortened by 5 bases and J by 0 bases, with 11 bases between the two germline ends. Germline CDR1 SGHAT, CDR2 FQNNGV. A multiplex PCR was run with 60 Vbeta primers and 13 Jbeta primers. Measured with immunoSEQ multiplex PCR; TCRdb has only the in-frame clones, and not every one. Among around 53,000 clones, approximately 82% were seen once, and the ten largest hold about 3.1%. The TCR was taken from a man in his forties or fifties in good health and CMV-seronegative. The chain employs TRBV11-2 and TRBJ2-7, with D possibly matching TRBD1 (6 bases). Source material: PBMCs. The CDR3 coding sequence is TGTGCCAGCAGCCCGGACAGTTACTCCTACGAGCAGTACTTC. It is translated as CASSPDSYSYEQYF.